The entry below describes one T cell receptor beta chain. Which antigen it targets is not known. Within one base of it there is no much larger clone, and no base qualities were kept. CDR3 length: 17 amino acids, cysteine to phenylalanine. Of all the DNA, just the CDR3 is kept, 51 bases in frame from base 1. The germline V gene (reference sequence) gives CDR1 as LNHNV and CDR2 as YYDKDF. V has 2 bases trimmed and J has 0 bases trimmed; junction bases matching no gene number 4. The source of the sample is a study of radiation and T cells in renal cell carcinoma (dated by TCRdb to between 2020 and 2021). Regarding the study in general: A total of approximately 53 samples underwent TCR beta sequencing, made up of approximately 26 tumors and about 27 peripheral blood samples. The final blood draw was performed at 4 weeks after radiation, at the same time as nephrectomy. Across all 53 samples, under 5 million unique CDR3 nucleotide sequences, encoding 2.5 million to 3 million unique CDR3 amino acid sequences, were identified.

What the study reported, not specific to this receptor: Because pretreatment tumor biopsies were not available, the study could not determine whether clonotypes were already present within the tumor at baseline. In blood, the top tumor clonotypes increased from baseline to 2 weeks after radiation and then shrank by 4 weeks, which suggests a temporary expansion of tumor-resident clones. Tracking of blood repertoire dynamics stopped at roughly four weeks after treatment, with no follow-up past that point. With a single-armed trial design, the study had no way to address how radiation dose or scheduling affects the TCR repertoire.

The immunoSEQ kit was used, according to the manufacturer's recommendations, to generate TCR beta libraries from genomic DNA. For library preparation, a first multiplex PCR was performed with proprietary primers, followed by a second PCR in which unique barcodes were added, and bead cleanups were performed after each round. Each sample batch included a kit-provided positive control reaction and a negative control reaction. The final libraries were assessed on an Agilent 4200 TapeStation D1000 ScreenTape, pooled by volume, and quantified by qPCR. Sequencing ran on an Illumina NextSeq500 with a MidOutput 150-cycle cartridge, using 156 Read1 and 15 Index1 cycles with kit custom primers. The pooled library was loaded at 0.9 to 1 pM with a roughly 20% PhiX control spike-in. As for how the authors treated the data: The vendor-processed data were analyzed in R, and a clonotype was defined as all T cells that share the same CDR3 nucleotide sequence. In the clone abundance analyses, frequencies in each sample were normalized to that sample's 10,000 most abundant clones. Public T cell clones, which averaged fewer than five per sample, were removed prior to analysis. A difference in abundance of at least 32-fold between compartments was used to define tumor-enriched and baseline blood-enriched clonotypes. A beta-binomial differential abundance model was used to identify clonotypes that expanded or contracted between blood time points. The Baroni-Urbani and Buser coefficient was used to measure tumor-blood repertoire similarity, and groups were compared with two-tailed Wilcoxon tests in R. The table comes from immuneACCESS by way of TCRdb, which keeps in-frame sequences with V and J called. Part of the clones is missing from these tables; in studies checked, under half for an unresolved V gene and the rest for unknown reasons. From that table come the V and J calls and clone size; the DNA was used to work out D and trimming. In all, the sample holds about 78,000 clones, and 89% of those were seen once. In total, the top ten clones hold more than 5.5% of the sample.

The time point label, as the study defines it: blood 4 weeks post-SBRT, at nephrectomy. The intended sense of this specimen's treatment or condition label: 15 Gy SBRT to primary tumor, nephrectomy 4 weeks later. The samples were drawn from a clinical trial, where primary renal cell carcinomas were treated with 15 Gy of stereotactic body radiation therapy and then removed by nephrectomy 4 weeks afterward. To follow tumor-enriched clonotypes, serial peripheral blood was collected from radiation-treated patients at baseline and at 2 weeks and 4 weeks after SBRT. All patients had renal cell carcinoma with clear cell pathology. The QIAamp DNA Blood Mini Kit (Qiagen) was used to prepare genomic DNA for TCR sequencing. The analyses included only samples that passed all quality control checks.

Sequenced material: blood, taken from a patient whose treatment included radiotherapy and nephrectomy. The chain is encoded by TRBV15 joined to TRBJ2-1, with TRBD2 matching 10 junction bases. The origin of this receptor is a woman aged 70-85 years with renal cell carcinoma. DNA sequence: TGTGCCACCAGCAGAAGCATAGCGGGGGGCTCCTACAATGAGCAGTTCTTC. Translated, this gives CATSRSIAGGSYNEQFF.